Below are 7 T cell receptor beta chains sequenced from a single sample in a study of OX40 agonist ivuxolimab in advanced cancers. Clones were sequenced by immunoSEQ multiplex PCR, and TCRdb holds only the in-frame ones, with some missing. The sample has roughly 10,000 clones; roughly 80% are singletons. The sequencing here drew on CD4+ or CD8+ T cells sorted from blood, taken in a trial of the OX40 agonist ivuxolimab. These receptors all stem from an adult with an advanced solid tumor such as melanoma, head and neck, liver or kidney cancer.

This chain joins TRBV12-5 and TRBJ1-2, with TRBD1 as a possible D gene (6 bases). V was trimmed by 5 bases and J by 5 bases, leaving 15 bases between them. Germline-derived CDR1 and CDR2 are LGHNT and FRNRAP. The CDR3 extends over 14 amino acids. In DNA, the CDR3 is TGTGCTAGTGGTCCCTCGGGGGCTGCTTATGGCTACACCTTC. This encodes CASGPSGAAYGYTF. The full variable domain, completed using reference TRBV12-5 and TRBJ1-2, is DARVTQTPRHKVTEMGQEVTMRCQPILGHNTVFWYRQTMMQGLELLAYFRNRAPLDDSGMPKDRFSAEMPDATLATLKIQPSEPRDSAVYFCASGPSGAAYGYTFGSGTRLTVV.

The chain couples TRBV27 to TRBJ2-2; D perhaps matches TRBD2 (5 bases). This CDR3 contains 12 residues. V lost 7 bases and J lost 5, with 8 bases in between. CDR1 is MNHEY, CDR2 SMNVEV, per germline (reference sequence). The CDR3 reads CASMRGTGELFF. As DNA, the CDR3 is TGTGCCAGCATGAGAGGGACCGGGGAGCTGTTTTTT.

Sample share makes this clone medium-sized. The V call is TRBV9, the J call TRBJ1-3, with a tentative D call TRBD1 (5 bases). The germline V gene encodes CDR1 SGDLS and CDR2 YYNGEE. Between the trimmed V and J ends, which lost 7 bases and 7 bases, there was a span of 18 bases. The CDR3 consists of 14 residues. The CDR3 bases are TGTGCCAGCGACGAACACGGGGCCGAGAACACCATATATTTT. This encodes CASDEHGAENTIYF. Using reference TRBV9 and TRBJ1-3 for the parts outside the CDR3, the full variable domain is DSGVTQTPKHLITATGQRVTLRCSPRSGDLSVYWYQQSLDQGLQFLIQYYNGEERAKGNILERFSAQQFPDLHSELNLSSLELGDSALYFCASDEHGAENTIYFGEGSWLTVV.

This chain uses TRBV5-1 with TRBJ1-4, with a tentative D call TRBD1 (6 bases). The CDR3 consists of 16 residues. CDR1 is SGHRS and CDR2 is YFSETQ in the germline V gene. Trimming left V 4 bases short and J 8 bases short, with 21 bases between. CDR3 region: CASSVAGAGVEEKLFF. The DNA for the CDR3 is TGCGCCAGCAGCGTGGCTGGGGCAGGGGTGGAGGAAAAACTGTTTTTT.

This chain joins TRBV28 and TRBJ1-5; a possible D gene is TRBD1 (6 bases). The V gene's germline CDR1 is MDHEN and CDR2 SYDVKM. The germline V and J ends were trimmed by 6 bases and 3 bases, with 15 bases remaining between them. CDR3 length: 15 amino acids. Here the CDR3 reads CASSWDRDNNQPQHF. CDR3 coding DNA: TGTGCCAGCAGCTGGGACCGGGACAACAATCAGCCCCAGCATTTT. The variable domain in full, completed from reference TRBV28 and TRBJ1-5, reads DVKVTQSSRYLVKRTGEKVFLECVQDMDHENMFWYRQDPGLGLRLIYFSYDVKMKEKGDIPEGYSVSREKKERFSLILESASTNQTSMYLCASSWDRDNNQPQHFGDGTRLSIL.

This clone was seen a few times. V and J are TRBV15 and TRBJ2-1, with D unclear. This CDR3 is 18 amino acids long. CDR1 and CDR2 (germline): LNHNV, YYDKDF (reference sequence). The germline V and J ends were trimmed by 2 bases and 0 bases, with 17 bases remaining between them. CDR3 protein: CATSRKTPYLSSYNEQFF. In DNA, the CDR3 is TGTGCCACCAGCAGAAAAACCCCATATCTAAGCTCCTACAATGAGCAGTTCTTC.

The genes are TRBV7-3 and TRBJ2-5, with D unclear. Germline V gives CDR1 SGHTA, CDR2 FQGTGA. The CDR3 extends over 12 amino acids. V gave up 5 bases and J gave up 7 bases, with 11 bases separating them. As DNA, the CDR3 is TGTGCCAGCAGCCAACCTTCCGGGACCCAGTACTTC. Translating gives CASSQPSGTQYF.